This entry describes one T cell receptor beta chain. The sample is drawn from a study of blood T cell repertoires in COVID-19. Measured with immunoSEQ multiplex PCR; TCRdb has only the in-frame clones, and not every one. The repertoire includes more than 200,000 clones, over 80% of them detected once, and around 26% sits in the top ten. CDR3 length equals 14 residues. Germline V gene lookup returns CDR1 SGHTA and CDR2 FQGNSA. V gave up 3 bases and J gave up 2 bases; unmatched junction bases: 4. This TCR derives from a man in his forties with acute or convalescent COVID-19. Sequences were obtained from peripheral blood. V usage is TRBV7-2 and J usage is TRBJ2-7; 7 positions match TRBD2. The chain's CDR3 is CASSFLAGPYEQYF. For the CDR3, the DNA is TGTGCCAGCAGCTTTTTAGCGGGCCCCTACGAGCAGTACTTC.